The 4 T cell receptor beta chains below all came from one sample that was sequenced in a study of T cell changes during pregnancy in multiple sclerosis. Generated by immunoSEQ multiplex PCR, the TCRdb table keeps only in-frame clones and is missing some. Here the sample spans approximately 130,000 clones, about 96% being singletons. The specimen was peripheral blood, collected after pregnancy. All receptors derive from a female donor with multiple sclerosis, enrolled in a pregnancy study.

J is TRBJ2-7 and V is TRBV5-1; 10 bases fit TRBD2. Per the germline V gene, CDR1 is SGHRS and CDR2 is YFSETQ. The CDR3 runs to 15 residues. After removal of 4 bases from V and 2 bases from J, the junction contained 6 bases not matched to a gene. CDR3 loop: CASSLLAGAPYEQYF. The CDR3 DNA reads as TGCGCCAGCAGCCTGCTAGCGGGAGCCCCCTACGAGCAGTACTTC.

This chain links TRBV5-1 with TRBJ2-3; D gene uncertain. Germline values: CDR1 SGHRS, CDR2 YFSETQ. V was cut by 2 bases and J by 0 bases, with 10 bases left in between. The CDR3 has 15 residues. CDR3 sequence (DNA): TGCGCCAGCAGCTTAACTGCCGCTAGCACAGATACGCAGTATTTT. Translated, it gives CASSLTAASTDTQYF.

V usage is TRBV14 and J usage is TRBJ1-3, with 7 bases that match TRBD1. This CDR3 comprises 15 residues. Germline CDR1 reads SGHDN; CDR2 reads FVKESK. The junction had 4 bases not matched to a gene; V was cut back by 1 base and J by 4 bases. The CDR3 spells CASSQARGRGNTIYF. The CDR3 DNA is TGTGCCAGCAGCCAAGCAAGGGGGCGAGGAAACACCATATATTTT. The full variable domain, rest sourced from reference TRBV14 and TRBJ1-3, is EAGVTQFPSHSVIEKGQTVTLRCDPISGHDNLYWYRRVMGKEIKFLLHFVKESKQDESGMPNNRFLAERTGGTYSTLKVQPAELEDSGVYFCASSQARGRGNTIYFGEGSWLTVV.

This clone is a singleton in its sample. The V call is TRBV19, the J call TRBJ2-2; 13 nucleotides align to TRBD2. The CDR3 is 19 amino acids. With V trimmed by 7 bases and J by 0 bases, 11 bases remained unmatched. CDR1 and CDR2 from the germline V gene are LNHDA and SQIVND (reference sequence). CDR3 coding DNA: TGTGCCAGTAAGGGGTGGGGACTAGCGGGATGGGCGAACACCGGGGAGCTGTTTTTT. It encodes CASKGWGLAGWANTGELFF.